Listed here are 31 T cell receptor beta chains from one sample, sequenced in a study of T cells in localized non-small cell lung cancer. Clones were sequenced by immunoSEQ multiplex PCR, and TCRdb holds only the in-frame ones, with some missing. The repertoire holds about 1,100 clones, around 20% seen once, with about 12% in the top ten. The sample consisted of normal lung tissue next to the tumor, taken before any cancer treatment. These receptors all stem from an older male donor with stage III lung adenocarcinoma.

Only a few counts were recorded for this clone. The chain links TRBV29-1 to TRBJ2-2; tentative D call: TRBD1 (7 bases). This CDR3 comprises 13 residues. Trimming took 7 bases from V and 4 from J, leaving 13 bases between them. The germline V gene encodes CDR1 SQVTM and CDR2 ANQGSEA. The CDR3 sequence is CSGNRGGTGELFF. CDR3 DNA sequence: TGCAGCGGGAACAGGGGAGGCACCGGGGAGCTGTTTTTT.

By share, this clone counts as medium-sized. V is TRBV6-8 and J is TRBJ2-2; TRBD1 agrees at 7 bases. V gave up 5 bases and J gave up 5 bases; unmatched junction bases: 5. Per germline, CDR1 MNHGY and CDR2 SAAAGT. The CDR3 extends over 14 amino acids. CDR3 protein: CASSHRGRTGELFF. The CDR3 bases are TGTGCCAGCAGTCACAGGGGTAGGACCGGGGAGCTGTTTTTT.

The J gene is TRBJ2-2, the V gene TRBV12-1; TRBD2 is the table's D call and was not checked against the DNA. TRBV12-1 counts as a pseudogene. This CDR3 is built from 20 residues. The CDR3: CASSPARQPPVLAGAGELFF. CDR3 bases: TGTGCCAGCAGCCCAGCTAGGCAACCGCCAGTACTAGCGGGGGCCGGGGAGCTGTTTTTT.

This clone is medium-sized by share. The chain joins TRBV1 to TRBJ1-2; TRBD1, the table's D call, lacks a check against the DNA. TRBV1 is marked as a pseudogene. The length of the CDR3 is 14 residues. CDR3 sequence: CASSPGQGAGGYTF. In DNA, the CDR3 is TGCGCCAGCAGCCCGGGACAGGGGGCAGGTGGCTACACCTTC.

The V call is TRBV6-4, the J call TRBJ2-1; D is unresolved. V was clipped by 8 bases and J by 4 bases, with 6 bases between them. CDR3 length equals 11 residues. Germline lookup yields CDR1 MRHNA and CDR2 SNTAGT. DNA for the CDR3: TGTGCCAGCTCCCCGTACAATGAGCAGTTCTTC. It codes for CASSPYNEQFF.

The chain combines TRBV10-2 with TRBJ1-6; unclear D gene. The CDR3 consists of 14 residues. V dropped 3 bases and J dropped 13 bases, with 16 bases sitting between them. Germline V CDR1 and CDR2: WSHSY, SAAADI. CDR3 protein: CASSEGSRTFPLHF. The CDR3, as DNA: TGCGCCAGCAGTGAAGGCAGCCGTACGTTCCCCCTCCACTTT.

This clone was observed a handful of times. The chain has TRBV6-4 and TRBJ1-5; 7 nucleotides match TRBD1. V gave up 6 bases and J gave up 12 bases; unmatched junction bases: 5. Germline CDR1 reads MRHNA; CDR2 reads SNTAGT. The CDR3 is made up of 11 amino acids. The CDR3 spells CASSSQGGQHF. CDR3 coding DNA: TGTGCCAGCAGCTCCCAGGGGGGCCAGCATTTT.

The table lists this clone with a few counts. The CDR3 here is CASSQPENLDNEQFF. In DNA, the CDR3 is TGTGCCAGCAGCCAGCCGGAGAACCTTGACAATGAGCAGTTCTTC. The rearrangement uses TRBV11-3 and TRBJ2-1; D is uncertain. Deletions cut 5 bases from V and 5 bases from J, with 16 bases between. There are 15 residues in the CDR3. Germline-derived CDR1 and CDR2 are SGHNT and YENEEA. The full variable domain, with the rest looked up from reference TRBV11-3 and TRBJ2-1, is EAGVVQSPRYKIIEKKQPVAFWCNPISGHNTLYWYLQNLGQGPELLIRYENEEAVDDSQLPKDRFSAERLKGVDSTLKIQPAELGDSAVYLCASSQPENLDNEQFFGPGTRLTVL.

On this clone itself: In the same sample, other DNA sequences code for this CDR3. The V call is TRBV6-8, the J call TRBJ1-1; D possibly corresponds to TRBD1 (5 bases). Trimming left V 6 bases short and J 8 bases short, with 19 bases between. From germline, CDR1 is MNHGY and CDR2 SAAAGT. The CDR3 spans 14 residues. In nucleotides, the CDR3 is TGTGCCAGCAGCTACATGGGGGGGACTACGGAAGCTTTCTTT. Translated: CASSYMGGTTEAFF.

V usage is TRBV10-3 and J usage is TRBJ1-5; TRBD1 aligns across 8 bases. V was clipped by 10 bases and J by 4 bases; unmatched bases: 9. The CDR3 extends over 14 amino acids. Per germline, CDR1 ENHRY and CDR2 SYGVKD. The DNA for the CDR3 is TGTGCCAGTCGAAGGACAGGGAGAAATCAGCCCCAGCATTTT. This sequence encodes CASRRTGRNQPQHF.

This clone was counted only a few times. The CDR3 sequence is CASSLGQIRLALYF. The CDR3 nucleotides read TGTGCCAGCAGCTTGGGGCAGATACGCCTAGCCCTGTACTTC. The V call is TRBV11-3, the J call TRBJ2-5; D may correspond to TRBD1 or TRBD2 (5 bases each). Germline values: CDR1 SGHNT, CDR2 YENEEA. The V and J ends lost 3 bases and 13 bases respectively, with 21 bases between them. The CDR3 is 14 amino acids.

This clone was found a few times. CDR3 amino acids: CAISGQGGAGELFF. The CDR3 region has the DNA TGTGCCATCAGCGGACAGGGCGGCGCCGGGGAGCTGTTTTTT. This chain connects TRBV6-8 to TRBJ2-2; 8 bases are a match to TRBD1. The junction had 10 bases not matched to a gene; V was cut back by 10 bases and J by 6 bases. Germline assignment: CDR1 MNHGY and CDR2 SAAAGT. The CDR3 spans 14 residues.

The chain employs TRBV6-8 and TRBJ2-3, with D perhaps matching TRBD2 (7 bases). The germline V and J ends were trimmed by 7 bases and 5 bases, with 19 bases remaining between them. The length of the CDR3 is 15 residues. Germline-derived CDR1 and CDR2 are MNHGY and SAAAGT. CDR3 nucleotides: TGTGCCAGCAAAGATTCCGGGGGGCGGGGAGATACGCAGTATTTT. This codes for CASKDSGGRGDTQYF.

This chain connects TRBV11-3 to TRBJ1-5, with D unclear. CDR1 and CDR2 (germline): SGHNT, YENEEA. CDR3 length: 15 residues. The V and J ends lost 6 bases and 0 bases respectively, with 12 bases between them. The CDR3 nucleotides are TGTGCCAGCAGTTGGGCATGGGGTAGCAATCAGCCCCAGCATTTT. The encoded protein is CASSWAWGSNQPQHF.

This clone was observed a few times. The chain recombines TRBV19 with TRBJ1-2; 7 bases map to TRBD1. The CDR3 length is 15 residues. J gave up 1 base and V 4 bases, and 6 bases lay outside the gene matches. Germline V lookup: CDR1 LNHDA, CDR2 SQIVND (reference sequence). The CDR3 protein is CASSSPRDSNYGYTF. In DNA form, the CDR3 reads TGTGCCAGTAGTAGCCCCCGGGACAGTAACTATGGCTACACCTTC.

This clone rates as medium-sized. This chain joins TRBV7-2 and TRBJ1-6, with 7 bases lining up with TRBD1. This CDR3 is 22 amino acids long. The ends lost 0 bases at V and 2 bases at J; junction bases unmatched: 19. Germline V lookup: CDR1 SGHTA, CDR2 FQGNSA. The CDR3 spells CASSLAGQGGMFSRTYNSPLHF. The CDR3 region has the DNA TGTGCCAGCAGCTTAGCGGGGCAGGGGGGAATGTTCAGCAGAACCTATAATTCACCCCTCCACTTT.

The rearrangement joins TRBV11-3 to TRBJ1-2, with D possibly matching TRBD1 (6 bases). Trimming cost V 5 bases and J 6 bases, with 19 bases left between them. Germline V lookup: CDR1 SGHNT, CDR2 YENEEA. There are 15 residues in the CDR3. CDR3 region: CASSATLQGEHGYTF. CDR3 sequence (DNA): TGTGCCAGCAGCGCCACGTTACAGGGTGAGCATGGCTACACCTTC.

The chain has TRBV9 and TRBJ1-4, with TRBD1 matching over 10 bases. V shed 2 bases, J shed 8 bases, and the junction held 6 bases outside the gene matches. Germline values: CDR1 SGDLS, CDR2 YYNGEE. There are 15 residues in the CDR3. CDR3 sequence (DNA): TGTGCCAGCAGCGTGCAGGGGACAGGGGAAGAAAAACTGTTTTTT. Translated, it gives CASSVQGTGEEKLFF.

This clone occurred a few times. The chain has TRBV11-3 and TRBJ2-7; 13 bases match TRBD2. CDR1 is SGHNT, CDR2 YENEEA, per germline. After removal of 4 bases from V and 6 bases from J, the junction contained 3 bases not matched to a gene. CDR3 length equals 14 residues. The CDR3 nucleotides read TGTGCCAGCAGCTCCACTAGCGGGGGGGTCGAGCAGTACTTC. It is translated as CASSSTSGGVEQYF.

This CDR3 reads CASSFGAGGGNEQFF. In DNA form, the CDR3 reads TGTGCCAGCAGCTTCGGTGCTGGGGGGGGGAATGAGCAGTTCTTC. The V call is TRBV7-5, the J call TRBJ2-1; the table's D call, TRBD2, has no DNA check behind it. TRBV7-5 is a pseudogene segment. CDR3 size: 15 residues.

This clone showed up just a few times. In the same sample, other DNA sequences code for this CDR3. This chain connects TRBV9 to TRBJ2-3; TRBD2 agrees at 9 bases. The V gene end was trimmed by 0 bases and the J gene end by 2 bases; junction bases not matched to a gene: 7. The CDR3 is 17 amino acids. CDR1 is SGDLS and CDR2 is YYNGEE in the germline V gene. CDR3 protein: CASSVESAGGSTDTQYF. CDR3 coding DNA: TGTGCCAGCAGCGTAGAATCAGCGGGGGGTTCCACAGATACGCAGTATTTT.

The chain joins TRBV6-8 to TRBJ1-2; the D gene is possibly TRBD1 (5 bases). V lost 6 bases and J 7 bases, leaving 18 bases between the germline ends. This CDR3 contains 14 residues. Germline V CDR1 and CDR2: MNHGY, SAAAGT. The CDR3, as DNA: TGTGCCAGCAGGGACGCCGGGGCATTGGGTGGCTACACCTTC. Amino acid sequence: CASRDAGALGGYTF.

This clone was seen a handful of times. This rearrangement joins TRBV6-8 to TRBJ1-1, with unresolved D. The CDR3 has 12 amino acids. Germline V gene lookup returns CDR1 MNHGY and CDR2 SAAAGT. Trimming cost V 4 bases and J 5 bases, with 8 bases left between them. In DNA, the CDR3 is TGTGCCAGCAGTTGGGAGGGAACTGAAGCTTTCTTT. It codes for CASSWEGTEAFF.

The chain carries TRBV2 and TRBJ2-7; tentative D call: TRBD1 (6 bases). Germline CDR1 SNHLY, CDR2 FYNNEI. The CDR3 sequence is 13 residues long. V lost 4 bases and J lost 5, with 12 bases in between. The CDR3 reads CASSVRQVDEQYF. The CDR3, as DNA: TGTGCCAGCAGTGTGAGACAGGTAGACGAGCAGTACTTC.

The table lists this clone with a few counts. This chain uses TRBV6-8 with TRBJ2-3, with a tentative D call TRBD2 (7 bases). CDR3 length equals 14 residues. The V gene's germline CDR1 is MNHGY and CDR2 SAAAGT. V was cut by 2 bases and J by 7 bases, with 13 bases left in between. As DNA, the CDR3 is TGTGCCAGCAGTTACGGGGGGGCCCTTAATACGCAGTATTTT. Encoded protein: CASSYGGALNTQYF.

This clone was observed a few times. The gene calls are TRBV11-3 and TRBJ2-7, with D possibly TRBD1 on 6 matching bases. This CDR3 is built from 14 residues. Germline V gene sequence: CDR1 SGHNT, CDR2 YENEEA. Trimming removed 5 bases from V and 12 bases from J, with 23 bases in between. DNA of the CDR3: TGTGCCAGCAGCGCAGGGGATCGACTGGGGGATCCGTACTTC. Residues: CASSAGDRLGDPYF.

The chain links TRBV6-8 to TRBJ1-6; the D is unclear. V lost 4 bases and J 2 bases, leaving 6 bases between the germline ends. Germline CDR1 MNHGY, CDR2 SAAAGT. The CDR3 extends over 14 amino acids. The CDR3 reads CASSSGPYNSPLHF. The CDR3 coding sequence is TGTGCCAGCAGTTCCGGGCCCTATAATTCACCCCTCCACTTT.

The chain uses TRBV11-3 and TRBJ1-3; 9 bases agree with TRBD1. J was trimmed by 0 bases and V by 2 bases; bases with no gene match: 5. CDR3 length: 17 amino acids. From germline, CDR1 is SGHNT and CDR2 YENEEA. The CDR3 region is CASSLRTGASSGNTIYF. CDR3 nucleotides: TGTGCCAGCAGCTTAAGGACAGGGGCGAGCTCTGGAAACACCATATATTTT.

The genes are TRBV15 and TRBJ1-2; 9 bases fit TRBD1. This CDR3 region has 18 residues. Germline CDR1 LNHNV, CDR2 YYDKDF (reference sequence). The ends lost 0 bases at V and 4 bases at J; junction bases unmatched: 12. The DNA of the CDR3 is TGTGCCACCAGCAGAGATGGTACAGGGGGCCCCCCTGGCTATGGCTACACCTTC. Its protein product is CATSRDGTGGPPGYGYTF.

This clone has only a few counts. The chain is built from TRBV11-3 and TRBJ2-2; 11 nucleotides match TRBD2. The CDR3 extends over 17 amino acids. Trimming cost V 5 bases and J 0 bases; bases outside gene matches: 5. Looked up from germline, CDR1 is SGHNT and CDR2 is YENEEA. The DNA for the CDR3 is TGTGCCAGCAGCAATATAGCGGGGGGGCCGAACACCGGGGAGCTGTTTTTT. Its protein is CASSNIAGGPNTGELFF.

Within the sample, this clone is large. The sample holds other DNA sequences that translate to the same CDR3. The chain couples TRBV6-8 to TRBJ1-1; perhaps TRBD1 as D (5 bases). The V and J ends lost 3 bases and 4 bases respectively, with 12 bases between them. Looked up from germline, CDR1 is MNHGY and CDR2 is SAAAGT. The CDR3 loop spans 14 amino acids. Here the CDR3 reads CASSYMGGTTEAFF. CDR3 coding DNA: TGTGCCAGCAGTTATATGGGGGGGACCACTGAAGCTTTCTTT.